The entry that follows covers one T cell receptor (beta chain) sequence. This receptor's antigen is unknown. No base-level quality is on record; no much larger clone is a single base apart. This entry belongs to a study of a mutant IDH1 vaccine in newly diagnosed glioma (dated by TCRdb to the early 2020s). For context, the study as a whole: Of the 32 patients who were treated, about 62% were male and roughly 38% were female, and the mean age was about 37 years. For exploratory analyses, longitudinal TCRB deep sequencing was carried out in 25 treated patients wherever samples were available. Prior to enrollment, patients had been given standard therapy consisting of radiotherapy alone, temozolomide alone, or radiochemotherapy with temozolomide, with the combination given to most patients. Peripheral blood samples were drawn at six visits, namely V03 (baseline), V05, V07, V10, V12 and V13. The paper's findings and limits, for the study overall: The authors noted that analyses of patient blood samples could not be reproduced because of sample limitations. Immune responses induced by the vaccine were seen in over 80% of patients across multiple MHC alleles. No apparent relationship was observed between pseudoprogression and alterations in the top peripheral T cell clonotypes detected by TCRB sequencing. Availability determined which PBMC samples were chosen for TCRB deep sequencing.

The library was produced with the immunoSEQ multiplex PCR assay. Rearranged TCR beta chain sequences were amplified using the hsTCRB Kit according to the manufacturer's protocol. An Illumina MiSeq was used to sequence the TCRB libraries. For the original study's pipeline: Demultiplexing, trimming and gene mapping were performed with the kit vendor's proprietary platform. The source is immuneACCESS, and TCRdb retained only in-frame sequences with V and J called. Part of the clones is not carried over; for the studies checked, unresolved V genes explain less than half of this, and the remainder is unexplained. The D gene and trimming were derived from the DNA, and the V and J assignments and clone size from that table. This sample holds 60,000 to 85,000 clones; about four fifths were observed only once. The ten top clones hold over 8% of the sample. The CDR3 spans 15 residues, from the cysteine through the phenylalanine. The only DNA kept is the CDR3, 45 bases in frame from the first base. The trim is 1 base for V and 0 bases for J, with a gap of 5 bases between the germline ends. Looking up the germline V gene yields CDR1 SGHDT and CDR2 YYEEEE.

Sample time point, as interpreted from the label and publication: baseline, week 1 (first vaccination visit). The treatment or condition label, read with the paper, signifies: pre-vaccination baseline after standard-of-care therapy. The donors had newly diagnosed IDH1-mutant astrocytomas of WHO grade 3 or 4 that showed loss of nuclear ATRX. The samples were drawn from NOA16, a multicentre, single-arm, open-label phase I trial in Germany that tested a mutant IDH1 peptide vaccine in humans for the first time. For immunogenicity testing, the blood drawn at visit V03 was used as the baseline sample. Genomic DNA for TCRB sequencing was isolated from EDTA blood with the DNeasy Blood and Tissue Kit.

This sample comprised PBMCs, obtained from a glioma patient treated with radiotherapy, temozolomide or both. The receptor's source is a man aged 45-65 years with glioma. The chain is encoded by TRBV5-6 joined to TRBJ2-6, with the D gene uncertain. In nucleotide form, the sequence is TGTGCCAGCAGCTTGTTGAGCTCTGGGGCCAACGTCCTGACTTTC. This encodes CASSLLSSGANVLTF.